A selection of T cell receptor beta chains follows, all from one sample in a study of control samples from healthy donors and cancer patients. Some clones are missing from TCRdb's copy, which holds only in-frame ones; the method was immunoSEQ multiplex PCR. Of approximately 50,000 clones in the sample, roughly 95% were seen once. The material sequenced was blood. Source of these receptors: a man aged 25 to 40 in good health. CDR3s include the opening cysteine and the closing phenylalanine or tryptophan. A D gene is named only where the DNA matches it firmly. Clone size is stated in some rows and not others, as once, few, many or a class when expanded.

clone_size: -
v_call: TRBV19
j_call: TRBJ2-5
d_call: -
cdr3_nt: TGTGCCAGTAGGAGGACCGGGGAGACCCAGTACTTC
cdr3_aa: CASRRTGETQYF

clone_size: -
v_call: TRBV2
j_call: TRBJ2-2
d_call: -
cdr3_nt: TGTGCCACCTGGGCCCTGGGCGGGGAGCTGTTTTTT
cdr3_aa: CATWALGGELFF

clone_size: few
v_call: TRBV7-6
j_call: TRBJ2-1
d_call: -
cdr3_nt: TGTGCCAGCAGCTTTGACAGCAATGAGCAGTTCTTC
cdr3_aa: CASSFDSNEQFF

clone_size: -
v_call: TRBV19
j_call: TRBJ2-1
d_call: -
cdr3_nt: TGTGCCAGTAGTATCGTACAGACGGACTACAATGAGCAGTTCTTC
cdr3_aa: CASSIVQTDYNEQFF

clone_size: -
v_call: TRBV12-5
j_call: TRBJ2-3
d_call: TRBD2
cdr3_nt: TGTGCTAGTGGTTTGAACCGGAGGACTAGCGGTAGCACAGATACGCAGTATTTT
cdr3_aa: CASGLNRRTSGSTDTQYF

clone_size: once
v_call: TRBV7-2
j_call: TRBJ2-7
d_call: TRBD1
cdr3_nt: TGTGCCAGCAGCCTGCGACAGGGGATGAACGAGCAGTACTTC
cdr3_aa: CASSLRQGMNEQYF

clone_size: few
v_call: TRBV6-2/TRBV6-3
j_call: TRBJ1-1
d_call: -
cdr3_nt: TGTGCCAGCAGTAGAGGAATCATGAACACTGAAGCTTTCTTT
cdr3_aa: CASSRGIMNTEAFF

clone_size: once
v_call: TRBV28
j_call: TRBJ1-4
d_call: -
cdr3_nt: TGTGCCCTACGGGGGACGGGGGAAAAACTGTTTTTT
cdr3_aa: CALRGTGEKLFF

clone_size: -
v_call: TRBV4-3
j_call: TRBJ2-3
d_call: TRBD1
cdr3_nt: TGCGCCAGCAGCCAAACAGGGGCGCGCACAGATACGCAGTATTTT
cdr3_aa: CASSQTGARTDTQYF

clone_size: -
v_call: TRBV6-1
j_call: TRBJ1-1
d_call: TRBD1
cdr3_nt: TGTGCCAGCAGTGAACAGGGGGACACTGAAGCTTTCTTT
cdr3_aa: CASSEQGDTEAFF

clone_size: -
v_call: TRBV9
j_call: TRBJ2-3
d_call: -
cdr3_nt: TGTGCCAGCAGCGTAGTCGGAAATCTAGCGTCTTCGAGCACAGATACGCAGTATTTT
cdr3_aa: CASSVVGNLASSSTDTQYF

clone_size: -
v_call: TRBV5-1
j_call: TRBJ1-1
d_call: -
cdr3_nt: TGCGCCAGCAGCTTGAGGGGTTGGGACACTGAAGCTTTCTTT
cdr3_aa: CASSLRGWDTEAFF

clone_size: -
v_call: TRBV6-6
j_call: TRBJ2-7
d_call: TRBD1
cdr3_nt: TGTGCCAGCAGTTACTCCCGAGACAGGGGGCGGGAGCAGTACTTC
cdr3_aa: CASSYSRDRGREQYF

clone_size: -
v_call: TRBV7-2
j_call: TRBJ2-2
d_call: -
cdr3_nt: TGTGCCAGCAGCCCCCCCGGGCGAGAGAACACCGGGGAGCTGTTTTTT
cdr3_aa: CASSPPGRENTGELFF

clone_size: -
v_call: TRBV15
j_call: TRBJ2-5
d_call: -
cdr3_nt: TGTGCCACCAGCAGAGATAAACGGAGGGAGACCCAGTACTTC
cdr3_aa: CATSRDKRRETQYF

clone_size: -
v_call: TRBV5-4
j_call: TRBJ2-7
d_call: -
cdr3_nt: TGTGCCAGCAGCTCCACCCAAGGCTACGAGCAGTACTTC
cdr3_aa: CASSSTQGYEQYF

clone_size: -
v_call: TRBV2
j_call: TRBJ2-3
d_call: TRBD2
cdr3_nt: TGTGCCATTGAAAGGCAGCTCCAGCGGGAGGCCACAGATACGCAGTATTTT
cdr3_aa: CAIERQLQREATDTQYF

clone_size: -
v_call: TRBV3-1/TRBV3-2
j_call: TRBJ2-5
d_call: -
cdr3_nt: TGTGCCAGCAGCCAAGAAGGGGGTGTGGGAGTGGAGACCCAGTACTTC
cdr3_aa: CASSQEGGVGVETQYF

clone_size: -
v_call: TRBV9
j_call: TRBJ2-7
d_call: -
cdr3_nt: TGTGCCAGCAGCGTAGGTCTGCAGTTTAGGGACGAGCAGTACTTC
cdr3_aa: CASSVGLQFRDEQYF

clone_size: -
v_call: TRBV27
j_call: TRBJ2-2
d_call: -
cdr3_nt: TGTGCCAGCAGTTTATTGGCCGCGGGGAACGGGGAGCTGTTTTTT
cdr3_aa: CASSLLAAGNGELFF

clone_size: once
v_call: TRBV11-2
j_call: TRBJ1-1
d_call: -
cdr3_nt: TGTGCCAGCAGCTTAGAGCCCTTGGGTTCTGAAGCTTTCTTT
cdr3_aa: CASSLEPLGSEAFF

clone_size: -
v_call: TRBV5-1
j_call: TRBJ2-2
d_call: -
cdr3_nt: TGCGCCAGCAGCTTACAGGGCGGCACCGGGGAGCTGTTTTTT
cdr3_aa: CASSLQGGTGELFF

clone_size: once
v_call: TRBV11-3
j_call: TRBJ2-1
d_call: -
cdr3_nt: TGTGCCAGCAGCTTAGCTTCGGGCGGGATCTACAATGAGCAGTTCTTC
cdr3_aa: CASSLASGGIYNEQFF

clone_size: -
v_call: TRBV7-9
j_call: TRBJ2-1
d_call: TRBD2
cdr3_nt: TGTGCCAGCAGCATACTAGCGGGAGAGCCCTACAATGAGCAGTTCTTC
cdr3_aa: CASSILAGEPYNEQFF

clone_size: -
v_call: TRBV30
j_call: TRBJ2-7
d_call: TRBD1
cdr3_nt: TGTGCCTGGAGTGCGGACAGGGGAGGCTACGAGCAGTACTTC
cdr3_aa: CAWSADRGGYEQYF

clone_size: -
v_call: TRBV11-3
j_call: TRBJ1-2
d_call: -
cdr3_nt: TGTGCCAGCAGCAATAACTATGGCTACACCTTC
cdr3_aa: CASSNNYGYTF

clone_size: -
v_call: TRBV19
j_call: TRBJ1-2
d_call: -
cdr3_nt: TGTGCCAGTAGTATAGTGAGGGGCCCGTATGGCTACACCTTC
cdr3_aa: CASSIVRGPYGYTF

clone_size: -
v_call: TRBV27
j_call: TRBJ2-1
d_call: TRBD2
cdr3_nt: TGTGCCAGCGGGGGTCGGGTAGCGGGAGCCTACAATGAGCAGTTCTTC
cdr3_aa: CASGGRVAGAYNEQFF

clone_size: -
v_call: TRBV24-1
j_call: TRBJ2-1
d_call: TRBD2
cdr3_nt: TGTGCCACCAGCGGGACTAGCGGGAGGAATGAGCAGTTCTTC
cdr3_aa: CATSGTSGRNEQFF

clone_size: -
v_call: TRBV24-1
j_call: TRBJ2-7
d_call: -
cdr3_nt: TGTGCCACCAGTGATCCGACTACAGGCACCTACGAGCAGTACTTC
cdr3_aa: CATSDPTTGTYEQYF

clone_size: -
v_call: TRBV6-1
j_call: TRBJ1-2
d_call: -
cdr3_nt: TGTGCCAGCAGTGAAGTGGAGGGGGTGGGCTATGGCTACACCTTC
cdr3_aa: CASSEVEGVGYGYTF

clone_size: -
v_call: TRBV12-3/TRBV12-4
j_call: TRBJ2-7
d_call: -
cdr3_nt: TGTGCCAGCAGTTTGGGTGCTTGGGTGGGGCAGTACTTC
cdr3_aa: CASSLGAWVGQYF

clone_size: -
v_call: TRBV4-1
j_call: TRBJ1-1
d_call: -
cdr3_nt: TGCGCCAGCAGCCAAGATCCGGGACACCAAGCTTTCTTT
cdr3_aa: CASSQDPGHQAFF

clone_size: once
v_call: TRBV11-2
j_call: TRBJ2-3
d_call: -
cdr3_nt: TGTGCCAGCAGCTTAAGCATGGGGGCAGATACGCAGTATTTT
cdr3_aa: CASSLSMGADTQYF

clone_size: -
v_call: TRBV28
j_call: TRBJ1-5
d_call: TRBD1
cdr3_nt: TGTGCCAGCAGTCAGGACAGGGAAGACAGTCAGCCCCAGCATTTT
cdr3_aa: CASSQDREDSQPQHF

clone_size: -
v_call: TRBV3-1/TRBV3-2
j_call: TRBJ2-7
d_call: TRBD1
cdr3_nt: TGTGCCAGCAGCCAAATTAAGGACAGGGGAAAGCAGGAGCAGTACTTC
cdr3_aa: CASSQIKDRGKQEQYF

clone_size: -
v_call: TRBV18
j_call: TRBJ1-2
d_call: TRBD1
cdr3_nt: TGTGCCAGCTCACGTAGGGAGATGGAACAGGGGATCTATGGCTACACCTTC
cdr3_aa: CASSRREMEQGIYGYTF

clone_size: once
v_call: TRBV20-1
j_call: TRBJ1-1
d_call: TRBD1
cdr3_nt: TGCAGTGCTAGTGGCGGGACAGGGGCGTGGAACACTGAAGCTTTCTTT
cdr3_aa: CSASGGTGAWNTEAFF

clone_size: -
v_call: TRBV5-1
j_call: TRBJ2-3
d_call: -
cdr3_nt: TGCGCCAGCAGCCAGTCCACCACAGATACGCAGTATTTT
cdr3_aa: CASSQSTTDTQYF

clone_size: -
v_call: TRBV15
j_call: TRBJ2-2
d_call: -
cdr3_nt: TGTGCCACCAGCAGAGAACCAACAACGAAGACCGGGGAGCTGTTTTTT
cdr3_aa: CATSREPTTKTGELFF

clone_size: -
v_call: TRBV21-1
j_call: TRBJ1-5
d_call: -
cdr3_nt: TGTGCCAGCAGCAAATCCCTATCGGCGACGGCCGACTATAGCAATCAGCCCCAGCATTTT
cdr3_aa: CASSKSLSATADYSNQPQHF

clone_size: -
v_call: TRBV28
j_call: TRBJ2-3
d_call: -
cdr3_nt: TGTGCCAGCAGTTTTAGGTGGGCTGGAGATACGCAGTATTTT
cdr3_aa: CASSFRWAGDTQYF

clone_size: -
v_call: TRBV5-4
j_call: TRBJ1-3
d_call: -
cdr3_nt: TGTGCCAGCAGCACCTCAGGGAGGGGGGGAAACACCATATATTTT
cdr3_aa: CASSTSGRGGNTIYF

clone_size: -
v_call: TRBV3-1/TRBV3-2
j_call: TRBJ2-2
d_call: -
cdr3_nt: TGTGCCAGCAGTCGGACCCTTAAAACCGGGGAGCTGTTTTTT
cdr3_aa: CASSRTLKTGELFF